This TCR beta chain was sequenced for a study of low-dose radiotherapy and immunotherapy resistance in tumors. Regarding time point: after trial treatment. Treatment noted: LDRT plus nivolumab, ipilimumab, low-dose cyclophosphamide and aspirin (RACIN trial). Treatment combined nivolumab, ipilimumab, aspirin, low-dose cyclophosphamide and low-dose radiotherapy in a dose-escalation trial. A few counts support this clonotype. Gene-specific TRAV and TRBV primers were used for first-strand cDNA, covering alpha and beta chains. It was with a constant-region primer and a V-primer adapter that TCRs were amplified over roughly 19 PCR cycles. The mRNA that was isolated underwent amplification by in vitro transcription. TCRdb re-analysed the reads in MiXCR, keeping a single row per CDR3 protein. This table has more than 70,000 distinct CDR3 sequences, less than 25% appearing once. V gave up 6 bases and J gave up 0 bases; unmatched junction bases: 5. The CDR3 is made up of 16 amino acids. CDR1 is SGHTA and CDR2 is FQGNSA in the germline V gene.

The sequenced sample was PBMCs, obtained after low-dose radiotherapy plus immunotherapy. The chain combines TRBV7-2 with TRBJ2-6; 7 nucleotides line up with TRBD2. The source is a female donor with ovarian cancer. CDR3 sequence: CASSFGGSSGANVLTF. CDR3 nucleotide sequence: TGTGCCAGCAGTTTCGGCGGGAGCTCTGGGGCCAACGTCCTGACTTTC.